The clone carrying this T cell receptor (beta chain) has just a few counts. This sample is drawn from a study of blood T cells in healthy people across ages. Per sample, at least 5 micrograms of total RNA were extracted. The CDR3 has 14 amino acids. J was trimmed by 12 bases and V by 5 bases; bases with no gene match: 11. CDR1 is MNHEY, CDR2 SVGEGT, per germline. With a J-beta primer mix and a sample-barcoded 5' primer, a second PCR ran about 7 to 11 cycles. Each cDNA molecule received a tag from a template-switch adaptor that had 12 random nucleotides. TCRdb redid the calling of the 5' RACE reads with MiXCR, one entry per CDR3 protein. Of some 880,000 distinct CDR3 sequences in the sample, around 36% were seen once.

The J gene is TRBJ2-1, the V gene TRBV6-2 or TRBV6-3; TRBD1 agrees at 9 bases. The TCR originated in a man younger than 35 in good health. Sample: blood. The CDR3 sequence is CASSQTLQGAGQFF. In nucleotides, the CDR3 is TGTGCCAGCAGTCAAACATTACAGGGGGCAGGGCAGTTCTTC.